The clone carrying this TCR beta chain appeared a single time. The record originates from a study of CD8 T cells in Susac syndrome. V was pared by 5 bases and J by 5 bases, with 15 bases between. Germline V CDR1 and CDR2: GTSNPN, SVGIG (reference sequence). The CDR3 is made up of 13 amino acids. It was with random hexamers that 0.5 to 1 ug RNA was reverse transcribed. TCRdb analysed the immunoSEQ multiplex PCR reads with MiXCR anew, one entry per CDR3 protein. Among roughly 200,000 distinct CDR3 sequences listed, about 95% were seen once. The clonotype comes from a human donor with multiple sclerosis. The chain uses TRBV30 and TRBJ1-1, with D possibly TRBD1 on 5 matching bases. The sample taken for sequencing was CD4+ T cells from PBMCs. CDR3 DNA sequence: TGTGCCTGGGATGTCAGGGTGGGGACTGAAGCTTTCTTT. This sequence encodes CAWDVRVGTEAFF.